This record looks at one T cell receptor beta chain sequence and its context. The CDR3 runs 13 residues. Trimming took 6 bases from V and 6 from J; bases not matched to a gene: 5. CDR1 MNHNS and CDR2 SASEGT come from the germline V gene. At a deep level, the assay was run. Each cell subset's genomic DNA was divided evenly among several immunoSEQ plates. Sequencing used immunoSEQ multiplex PCR; TCRdb keeps in-frame clones, though not all of them. The sample holds about 470,000 clones, about four fifths seen once. This sample was included in a study of shared clonotypes between healthy human individuals. Healthy HIV-negative adults with no recent acute infections or vaccinations were recruited as donors.

This chain joins TRBV6-1 and TRBJ2-1; TRBD1 aligns across 7 bases. This receptor was taken from a woman aged 40 to 55 in good health. Some clones in this sample may be carry-over from other donors' samples. Sequenced material: PBMCs. DNA for the CDR3: TGTGCCAGCAGGGAGTCAGGGGGCAATGAGCAGTTCTTC. As protein: CASRESGGNEQFF.